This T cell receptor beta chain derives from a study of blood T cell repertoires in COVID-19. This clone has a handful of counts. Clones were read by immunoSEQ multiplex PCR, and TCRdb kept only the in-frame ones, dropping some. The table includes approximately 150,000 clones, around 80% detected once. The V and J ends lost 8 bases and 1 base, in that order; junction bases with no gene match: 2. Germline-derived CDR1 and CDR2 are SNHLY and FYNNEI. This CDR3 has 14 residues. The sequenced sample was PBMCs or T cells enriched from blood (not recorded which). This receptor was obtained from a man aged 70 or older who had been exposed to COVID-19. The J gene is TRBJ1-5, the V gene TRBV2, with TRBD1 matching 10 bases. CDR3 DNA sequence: TGTGCCAGCGGGGACAGGGGAAGCAATCAGCCCCAGCATTTT. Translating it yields CASGDRGSNQPQHF.